A selection of T cell receptor beta chains follows, all from one sample in a study of shared clonotypes between healthy human individuals. Assay used: immunoSEQ multiplex PCR; TCRdb lists only in-frame clones, some missing. This sample has millions of clones; roughly nine tenths occur once, and the top ten carry around 0.15%. Sequenced: naive CD4+ T cells sorted from blood. Receptors were obtained from a man aged 18 to 30 in good health. CDR3s include the opening cysteine and the closing phenylalanine or tryptophan. A D gene is named only where the DNA matches it firmly. The size field is filled for only some rows; it gives once, few, many or a size class.

j_call clone_size d_call v_call cdr3_nt cdr3_aa
TRBJ2-1 . . TRBV9 TGTGCCAGCAGCGAGGGGGACTTCTACAATGAGCAGTTCTTC CASSEGDFYNEQFF
TRBJ2-3 . . TRBV6-4 TGTGCCAGCAGTGACTCGAAACTAGACTACACAGATACGCAGTATTTT CASSDSKLDYTDTQYF
TRBJ1-2 . TRBD1 TRBV28 TGTGCCAGCAGTTTGCAGAGACAGGGGCCTGGTGGCTACACCTTC CASSLQRQGPGGYTF
TRBJ1-5 . . TRBV11-2 TGTGCCAGCAGCGCCCAAACAGGGCCCAATCAGCCCCAGCATTTT CASSAQTGPNQPQHF
TRBJ2-3 . . TRBV27 TGTGCCCAGCGTCCCGGGGCAGGGTTGTTGCCTAGCACAGATACGCAGTATTTT CAQRPGAGLLPSTDTQYF
TRBJ2-2 . . TRBV4-1 TGCGCCAGCAGCCAAGTATTAGACCCGCCCGGGGAGCTGTTTTTT CASSQVLDPPGELFF
TRBJ2-7 once TRBD2 TRBV6-5 TGTGCCAGCAGGCGGGGGATCTCCTACGAGCAGTACTTC CASRRGISYEQYF
TRBJ2-7 . TRBD2 TRBV10-3 TGTGCCATCACGGCGGGAGGGCCTACTAGCTACGAGCAGTACTTC CAITAGGPTSYEQYF
TRBJ1-1 . . TRBV18 TGTGCCAGCTCACTATACGGACCTGCGGTGAACACTGAAGCTTTCTTT CASSLYGPAVNTEAFF
TRBJ2-3 . . TRBV7-9 TGTGCCAGCAGCTTAGCCGCATCGACGCAGTATTTT CASSLAASTQYF
TRBJ2-7 . TRBD1 TRBV4-3 TGCGCCAGCAGCCGCTCTCGGGACAGCTCCTACGAGCAGTACTTC CASSRSRDSSYEQYF
TRBJ2-3 . . TRBV4-1 TGCGCCAGCAGCCAAGTCGGACAGACTACAGATACGCAGTATTTT CASSQVGQTTDTQYF
TRBJ2-4 . . TRBV2 TGTGCCAGCAGTATACTCTTTCCCTTGGCCAAAAACATTCAGTACTTC CASSILFPLAKNIQYF
TRBJ1-1 . . TRBV6-6 TGTGCCAGCAGTTACTCTGAGAACACTGAAGCTTTCTTT CASSYSENTEAFF
TRBJ2-6 . TRBD1 TRBV18 TGTGCCAGCTCACCCCCGGGACAGGGGGCCTCTGGGGCCAACGTCCTGACTTTC CASSPPGQGASGANVLTF
TRBJ1-1 once . TRBV5-1 TGCGCCAGCAGCGGCCAGGGGCTCAGGGCTTTCTTT CASSGQGLRAFF
TRBJ2-6 . TRBD1 TRBV18 TGTGCCAGCTCACCACCGGGACAGGGGGCGCCTGGGGCCAACGTCCTGACTTTC CASSPPGQGAPGANVLTF
TRBJ2-5 . TRBD1 TRBV5-5 TGTGCCAGCAGCTTAACAGGGGCGGCAGAGACCCAGTACTTC CASSLTGAAETQYF
TRBJ2-7 . TRBD2 TRBV7-9 TGTGCCAGCAGCCCCCGGACTAGCGGGAGCTACGAGCAGTACTTC CASSPRTSGSYEQYF
TRBJ1-4 . . TRBV4-1 TGCGCCAGCAGCCAAGATACAAAACTGTTTTTT CASSQDTKLFF
TRBJ2-2 . . TRBV7-3 TGTGCCAGCGAAGGGAACACCGGGGAGCTGTTTTTT CASEGNTGELFF
TRBJ1-5 . TRBD1 TRBV5-8 TGTGCCAGCAGCGGCCGGACAGGGAAAGGACAGCCCCAGCATTTT CASSGRTGKGQPQHF
TRBJ1-1 once TRBD1 TRBV18 TGTGCCAGCTCACCACCGGGACAGGGGGCACCTGAAGCTTTCTTT CASSPPGQGAPEAFF
TRBJ1-3 . . TRBV6-6 TGTGCCAGCCAGGGAACTGGAAACACCATATATTTT CASQGTGNTIYF
TRBJ2-1 . . TRBV5-1 TGCGCCAGCAGCAGCGTTTCGGCGGACTACAATGAGCAGTTCTTC CASSSVSADYNEQFF
TRBJ2-1 once . TRBV7-9 TGTGCCAGCAGCTTGGGTCTAGCCCTATACAATGAGCAGTTCTTC CASSLGLALYNEQFF
TRBJ2-7 . . TRBV19 TGTGCCAGTACGGGAGTGAACGCCTACGAGCAGTACTTC CASTGVNAYEQYF